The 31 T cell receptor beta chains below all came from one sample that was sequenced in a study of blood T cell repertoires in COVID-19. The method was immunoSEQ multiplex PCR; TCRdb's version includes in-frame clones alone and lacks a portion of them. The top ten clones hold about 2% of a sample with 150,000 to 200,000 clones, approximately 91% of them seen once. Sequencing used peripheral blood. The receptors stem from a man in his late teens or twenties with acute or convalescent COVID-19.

Here the CDR3 reads CATSDQGTDTQYF. The CDR3 DNA reads as TGTGCCACCAGTGACCAGGGCACAGATACGCAGTATTTT. The gene calls are TRBV24-1 and TRBJ2-3; D not certain. The germline CDR1 and CDR2 sequences are KGHDR and SFDVKD. This CDR3 has 13 residues. Deletions cut 4 bases from V and 1 base from J, with 5 bases between.

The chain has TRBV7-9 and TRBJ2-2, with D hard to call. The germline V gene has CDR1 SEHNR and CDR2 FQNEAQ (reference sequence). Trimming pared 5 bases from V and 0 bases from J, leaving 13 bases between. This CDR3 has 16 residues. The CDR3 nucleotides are TGTGCCAGCAGCCCCGTAACACAACCGAACACCGGGGAGCTGTTTTTT. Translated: CASSPVTQPNTGELFF.

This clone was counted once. The CDR3 nucleotides are TGCGCCAGCAGCGATCCACAGGGGGGGCTTTATAATTCACCCCTCCACTTT. This encodes CASSDPQGGLYNSPLHF. The J gene is TRBJ1-6, the V gene TRBV10-2; 8 nucleotides align to TRBD1. The germline CDR1 and CDR2 sequences are WSHSY and SAAADI. With V trimmed by 6 bases and J by 4 bases, 11 bases remained unmatched. This CDR3 region has 17 residues.

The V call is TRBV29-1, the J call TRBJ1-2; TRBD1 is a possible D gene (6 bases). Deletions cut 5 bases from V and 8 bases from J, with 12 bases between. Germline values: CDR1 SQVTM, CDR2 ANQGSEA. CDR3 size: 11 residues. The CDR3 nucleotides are TGCAGCGTTCCGGGGGGGCTAGGCTACACCTTC. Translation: CSVPGGLGYTF.

The CDR3 spells CASSPTGGTDTQYF. CDR3 DNA: TGTGCCAGCAGCCCGACAGGGGGGACAGATACGCAGTATTTT. V gene TRBV14 combines with J gene TRBJ2-3; TRBD1 agrees at 9 bases. With 4 bases clipped from V and 3 bases from J, the junction kept 2 bases outside the gene matches. The CDR3 extends over 14 amino acids. Germline CDR1 and CDR2: SGHDN and FVKESK.

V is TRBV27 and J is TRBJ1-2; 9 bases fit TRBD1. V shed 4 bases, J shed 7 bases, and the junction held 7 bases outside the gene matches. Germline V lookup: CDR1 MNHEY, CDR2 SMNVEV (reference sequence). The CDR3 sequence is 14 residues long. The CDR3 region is CASSSTGGAGGYTF. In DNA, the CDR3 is TGTGCCAGCAGTTCCACAGGGGGCGCCGGTGGCTACACCTTC.

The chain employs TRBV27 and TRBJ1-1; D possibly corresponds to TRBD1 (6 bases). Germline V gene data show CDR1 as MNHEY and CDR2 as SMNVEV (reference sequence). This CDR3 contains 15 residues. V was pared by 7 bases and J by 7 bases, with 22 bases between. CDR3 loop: CASTTIGGGRGEAFF. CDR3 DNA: TGTGCCAGCACCACCATTGGGGGGGGGCGGGGTGAAGCTTTCTTT.

In nucleotides, the CDR3 is TGCGCCAGCAGCTCCAGGGACAGGGTGGGGAACACTGAAGCTTTCTTT. This sequence encodes CASSSRDRVGNTEAFF. The chain recombines TRBV5-1 with TRBJ1-1; 9 bases match TRBD1. Per the germline V gene, CDR1 is SGHRS and CDR2 is YFSETQ. V gave up 3 bases and J gave up 1 base; unmatched junction bases: 7. The CDR3 has 16 residues.

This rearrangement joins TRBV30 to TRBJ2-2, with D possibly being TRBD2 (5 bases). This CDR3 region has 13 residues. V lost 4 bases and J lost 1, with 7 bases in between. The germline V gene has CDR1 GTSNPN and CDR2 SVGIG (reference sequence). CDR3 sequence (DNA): TGTGCCTGGAACCGGGAGAACACCGGGGAGCTGTTTTTT. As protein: CAWNRENTGELFF.

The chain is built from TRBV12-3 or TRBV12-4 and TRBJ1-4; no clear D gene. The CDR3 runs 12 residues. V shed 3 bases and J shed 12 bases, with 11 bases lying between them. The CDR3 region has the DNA TGTGCCAGCAGTTTGAGGGCAAGGCAACTGTTTTTT. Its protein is CASSLRARQLFF.

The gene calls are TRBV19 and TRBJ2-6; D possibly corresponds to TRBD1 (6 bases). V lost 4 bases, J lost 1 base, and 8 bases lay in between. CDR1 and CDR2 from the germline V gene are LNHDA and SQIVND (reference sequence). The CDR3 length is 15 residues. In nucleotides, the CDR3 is TGTGCCAGTAGTACCCAGGGGTCTGGGGCCAACGTCCTGACTTTC. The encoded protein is CASSTQGSGANVLTF. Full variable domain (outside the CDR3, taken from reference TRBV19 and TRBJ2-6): DGGITQSPKYLFRKEGQNVTLSCEQNLNHDAMYWYRQDPGQGLRLIYYSQIVNDFQKGDIAEGYSVSREKKESFPLTVTSAQKNPTAFYLCASSTQGSGANVLTFGAGSRLTVL.

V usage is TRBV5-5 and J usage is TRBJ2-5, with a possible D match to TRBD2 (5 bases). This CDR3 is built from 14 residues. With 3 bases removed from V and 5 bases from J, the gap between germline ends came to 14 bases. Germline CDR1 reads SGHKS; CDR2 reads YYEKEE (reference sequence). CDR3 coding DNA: TGTGCCAGCAGCTCGAGACTACCCCGGGAGACCCAGTACTTC. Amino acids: CASSSRLPRETQYF.

CDR3 residues: CASSLDRVRTDTQYF. CDR3 coding DNA: TGTGCCAGCAGCTTAGACAGGGTGCGTACAGATACGCAGTATTTT. V and J are TRBV11-2 and TRBJ2-3; tentatively, D is TRBD1 (5 bases). Germline CDR1 and CDR2: SGHAT and FQNNGV. Trimming stripped 0 bases from V and 3 bases from J, with 10 bases between. The CDR3 length is 15 residues. The whole variable domain, remainder taken from reference TRBV11-2 and TRBJ2-3, is EAGVAQSPRYKIIEKRQSVAFWCNPISGHATLYWYQQILGQGPKLLIQFQNNGVVDDSQLPKDRFSAERLKGVDSTLKIQPAKLEDSAVYLCASSLDRVRTDTQYFGPGTRLTVL.

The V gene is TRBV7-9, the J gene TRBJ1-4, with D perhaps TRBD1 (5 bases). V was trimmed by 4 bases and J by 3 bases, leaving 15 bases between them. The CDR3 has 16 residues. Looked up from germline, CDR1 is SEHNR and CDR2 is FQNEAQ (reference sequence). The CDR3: CASSWGGPLANEKLFF. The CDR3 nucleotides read TGTGCCAGCAGCTGGGGGGGTCCGTTAGCTAATGAAAAACTGTTTTTT. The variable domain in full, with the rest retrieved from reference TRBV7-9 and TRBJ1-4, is DTGVSQNPRHKITKRGQNVTFRCDPISEHNRLYWYRQTLGQGPEFLTYFQNEAQLEKSRLLSDRFSAERPKGSFSTLEIQRTEQGDSAMYLCASSWGGPLANEKLFFGSGTQLSVL.

The CDR3: CASSLLAVQETQYF. DNA of the CDR3: TGTGCCAGCAGCTTACTCGCGGTCCAAGAGACCCAGTACTTC. The chain has TRBV7-2 and TRBJ2-5; unclear D gene. The V gene's germline CDR1 is SGHTA and CDR2 FQGNSA. The CDR3 is 14 amino acids. The V end lost 2 bases, the J end lost 1 base, and 8 bases lay between the germline ends. The full variable domain, in which reference TRBV7-2 and TRBJ2-5 provide the parts outside the CDR3, is GAGVSQSPSNKVTEKGKDVELRCDPISGHTALYWYRQSLGQGLEFLIYFQGNSAPDKSGLPSDRFSAERTGGSVSTLTIQRTQQEDSAVYLCASSLLAVQETQYFGPGTRLLVL.

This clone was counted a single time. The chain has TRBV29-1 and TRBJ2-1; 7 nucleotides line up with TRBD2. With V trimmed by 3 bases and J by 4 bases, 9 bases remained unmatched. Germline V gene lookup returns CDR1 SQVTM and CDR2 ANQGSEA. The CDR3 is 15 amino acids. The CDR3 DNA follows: TGCAGCGTTGAGCCTCTCGGGACTAAATACAATGAGCAGTTCTTC. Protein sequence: CSVEPLGTKYNEQFF.

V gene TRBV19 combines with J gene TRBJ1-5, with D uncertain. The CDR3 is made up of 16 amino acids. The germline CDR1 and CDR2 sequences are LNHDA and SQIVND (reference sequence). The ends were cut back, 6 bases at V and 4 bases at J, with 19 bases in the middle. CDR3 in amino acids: CASRLVGFTPNQPQHF. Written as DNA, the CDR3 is TGTGCCAGTAGGTTGGTCGGGTTTACTCCGAATCAGCCCCAGCATTTT.

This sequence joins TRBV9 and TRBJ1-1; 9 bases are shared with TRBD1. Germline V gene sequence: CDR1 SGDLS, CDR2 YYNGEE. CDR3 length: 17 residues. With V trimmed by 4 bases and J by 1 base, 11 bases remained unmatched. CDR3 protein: CASSPRGDRAANTEAFF. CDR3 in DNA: TGTGCCAGCAGCCCTCGGGGGGACAGGGCTGCGAACACTGAAGCTTTCTTT.

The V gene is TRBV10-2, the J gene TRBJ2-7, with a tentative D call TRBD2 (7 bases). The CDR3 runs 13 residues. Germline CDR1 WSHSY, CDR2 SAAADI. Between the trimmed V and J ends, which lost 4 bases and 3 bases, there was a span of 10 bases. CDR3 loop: CASSGGGLYEQYF. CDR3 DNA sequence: TGCGCCAGCAGTGGGGGGGGGCTCTACGAGCAGTACTTC.

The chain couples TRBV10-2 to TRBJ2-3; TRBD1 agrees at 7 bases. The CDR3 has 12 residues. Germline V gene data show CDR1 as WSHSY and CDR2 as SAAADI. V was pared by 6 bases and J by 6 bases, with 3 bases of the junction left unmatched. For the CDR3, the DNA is TGCGCCAGCAGAAAGGGACAGGATACGCAGTATTTT. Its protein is CASRKGQDTQYF.

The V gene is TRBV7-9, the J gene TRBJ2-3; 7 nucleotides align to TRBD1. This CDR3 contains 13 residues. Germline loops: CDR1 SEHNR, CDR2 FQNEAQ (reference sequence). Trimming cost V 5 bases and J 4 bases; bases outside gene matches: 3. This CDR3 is CASSLTGADTQYF. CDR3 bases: TGTGCCAGCAGCCTTACAGGGGCAGATACGCAGTATTTT.

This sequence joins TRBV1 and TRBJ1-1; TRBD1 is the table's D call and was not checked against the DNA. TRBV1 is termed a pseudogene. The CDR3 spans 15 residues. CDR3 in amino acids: CTSSHWAGRSSEAFF. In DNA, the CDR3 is TGCACCAGCAGCCATTGGGCAGGGCGAAGCTCTGAAGCTTTCTTT.

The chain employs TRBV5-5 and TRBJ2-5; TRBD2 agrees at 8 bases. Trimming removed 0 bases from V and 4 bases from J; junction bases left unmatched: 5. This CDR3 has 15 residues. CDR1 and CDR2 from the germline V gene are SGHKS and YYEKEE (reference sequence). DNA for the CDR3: TGTGCCAGCAGCTTGGTGGTAGCGGGACCAGAGACCCAGTACTTC. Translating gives CASSLVVAGPETQYF.

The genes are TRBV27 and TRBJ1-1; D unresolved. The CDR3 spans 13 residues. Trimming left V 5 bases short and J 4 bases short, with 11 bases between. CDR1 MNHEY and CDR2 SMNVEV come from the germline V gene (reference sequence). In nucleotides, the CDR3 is TGTGCCAGCAGTCCAGGTGTTTTCACTGAAGCTTTCTTT. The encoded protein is CASSPGVFTEAFF.

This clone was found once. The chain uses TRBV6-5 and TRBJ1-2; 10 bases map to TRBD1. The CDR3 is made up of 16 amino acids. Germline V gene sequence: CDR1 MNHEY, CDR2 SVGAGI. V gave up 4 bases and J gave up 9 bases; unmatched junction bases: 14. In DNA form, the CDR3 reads TGTGCCAGCAGTTCCCCGTGGCCCGGGACAGGGGCCAGCTACACCTTC. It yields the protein CASSSPWPGTGASYTF.

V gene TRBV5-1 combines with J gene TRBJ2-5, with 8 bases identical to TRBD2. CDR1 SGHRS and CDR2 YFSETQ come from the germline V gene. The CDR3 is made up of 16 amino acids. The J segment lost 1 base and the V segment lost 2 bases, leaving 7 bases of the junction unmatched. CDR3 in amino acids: CASSFRAGGSQETQYF. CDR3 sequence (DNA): TGCGCCAGCAGCTTTAGGGCGGGGGGAAGCCAAGAGACCCAGTACTTC.

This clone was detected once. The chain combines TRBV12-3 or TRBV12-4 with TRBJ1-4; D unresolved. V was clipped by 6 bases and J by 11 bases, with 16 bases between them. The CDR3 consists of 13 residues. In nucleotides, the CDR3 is TGTGCCAGCAGACCCGGGGTCTTACGGAAACTGTTTTTT. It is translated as CASRPGVLRKLFF.

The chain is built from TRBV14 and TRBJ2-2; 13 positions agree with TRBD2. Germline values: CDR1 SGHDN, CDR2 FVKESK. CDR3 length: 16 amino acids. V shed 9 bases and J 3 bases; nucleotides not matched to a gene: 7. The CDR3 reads CASTTSGGTYTGELFF. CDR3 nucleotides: TGTGCCAGTACGACTAGCGGGGGGACTTACACCGGGGAGCTGTTTTTT.

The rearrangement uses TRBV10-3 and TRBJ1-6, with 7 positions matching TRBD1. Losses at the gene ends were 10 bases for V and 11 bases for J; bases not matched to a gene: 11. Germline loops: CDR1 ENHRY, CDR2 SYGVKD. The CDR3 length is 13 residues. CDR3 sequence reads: CATRQGVLTPLHF. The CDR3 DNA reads TGTGCCACCAGACAGGGTGTCTTAACACCCCTCCACTTT.

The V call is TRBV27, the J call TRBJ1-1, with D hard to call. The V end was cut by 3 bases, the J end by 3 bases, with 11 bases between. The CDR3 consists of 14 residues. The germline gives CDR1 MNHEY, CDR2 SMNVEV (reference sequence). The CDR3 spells CASSFGFADTEAFF. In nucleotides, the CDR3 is TGTGCCAGCAGTTTTGGGTTCGCGGACACTGAAGCTTTCTTT.

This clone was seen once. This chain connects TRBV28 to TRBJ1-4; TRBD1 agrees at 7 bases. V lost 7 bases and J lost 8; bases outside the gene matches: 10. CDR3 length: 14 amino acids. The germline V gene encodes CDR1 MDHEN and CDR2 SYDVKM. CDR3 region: CASIEPGGGEKLFF. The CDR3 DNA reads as TGTGCCAGCATCGAGCCAGGGGGAGGCGAAAAACTGTTTTTT.